This T cell receptor beta chain appears in the sequencing data of a study of OX40 agonist ivuxolimab in advanced cancers. Overall study: Among those enrolled, mean age was about 63 years (range about 23 to 80) and roughly 84% were male. General study findings and limits: CD8+ T cells were the subset that, on average, had more expanded clones than CD4+.

With respect to this clone: Antigen unknown.

Blood was sampled at baseline, cycle 4 day 1, and cycle 7 day 1. Deletions cut 0 bases from V and 5 bases from J, with 11 bases between. The CDR3 sequence is 15 residues long. Germline CDR1 and CDR2: LNHNV and YYDKDF (reference sequence). The data were produced by immunoSEQ multiplex PCR, yet TCRdb's version contains in-frame clones alone and is incomplete. The sample lists more than 45,000 clones; roughly 86% were seen once. The gene calls are TRBV15 and TRBJ2-1; D may be TRBD2 (5 bases). The receptor's source is an adult with an advanced solid tumor such as melanoma, head and neck, liver or kidney cancer. The sample consisted of CD4+ or CD8+ T cells sorted from blood, taken in a trial of the OX40 agonist ivuxolimab. For the CDR3, the DNA is TGTGCCACCAGCAGAGAAACTAGTCTCGACAATGAGCAGTTCTTC. Translation gives CATSRETSLDNEQFF.